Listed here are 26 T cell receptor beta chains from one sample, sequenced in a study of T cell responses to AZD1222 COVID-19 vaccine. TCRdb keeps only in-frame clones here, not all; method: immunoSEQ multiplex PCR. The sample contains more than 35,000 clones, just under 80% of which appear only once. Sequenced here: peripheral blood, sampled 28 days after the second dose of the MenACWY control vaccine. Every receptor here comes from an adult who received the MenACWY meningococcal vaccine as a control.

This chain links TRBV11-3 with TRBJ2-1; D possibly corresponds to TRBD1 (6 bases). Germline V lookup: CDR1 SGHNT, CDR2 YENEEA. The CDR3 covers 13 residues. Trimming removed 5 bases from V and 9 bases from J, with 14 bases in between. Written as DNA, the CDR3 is TGTGCCAGCAGCCTGTTAAGAGGGGGTGAGCAGTTCTTC. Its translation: CASSLLRGGEQFF.

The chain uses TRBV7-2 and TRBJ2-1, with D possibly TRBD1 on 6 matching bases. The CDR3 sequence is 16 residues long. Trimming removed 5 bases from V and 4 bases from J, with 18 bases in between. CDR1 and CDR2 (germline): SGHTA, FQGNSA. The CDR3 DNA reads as TGTGCCAGCAGCCTAGTTACAGGGAGTGGGTACAATGAGCAGTTCTTC. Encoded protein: CASSLVTGSGYNEQFF.

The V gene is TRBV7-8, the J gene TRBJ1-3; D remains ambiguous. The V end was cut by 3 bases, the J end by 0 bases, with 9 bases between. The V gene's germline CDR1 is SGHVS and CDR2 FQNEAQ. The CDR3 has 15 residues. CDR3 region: CASSFDQLSGNTIYF. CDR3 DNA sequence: TGTGCCAGCAGCTTCGACCAGCTCTCTGGAAACACCATATATTTT.

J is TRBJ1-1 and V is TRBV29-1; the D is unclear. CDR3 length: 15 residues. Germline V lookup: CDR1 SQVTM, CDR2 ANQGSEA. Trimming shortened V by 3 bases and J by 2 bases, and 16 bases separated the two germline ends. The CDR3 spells CSVDPWGVRNTEAFF. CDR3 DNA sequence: TGCAGCGTTGACCCGTGGGGAGTCAGAAACACTGAAGCTTTCTTT.

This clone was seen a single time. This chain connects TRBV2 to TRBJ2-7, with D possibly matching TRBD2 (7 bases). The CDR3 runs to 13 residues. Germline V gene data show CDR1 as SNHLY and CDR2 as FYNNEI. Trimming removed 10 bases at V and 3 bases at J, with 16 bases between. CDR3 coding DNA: TGTGCCAACGGGCGGGGGCAGCTCTACGAGCAGTACTTC. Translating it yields CANGRGQLYEQYF.

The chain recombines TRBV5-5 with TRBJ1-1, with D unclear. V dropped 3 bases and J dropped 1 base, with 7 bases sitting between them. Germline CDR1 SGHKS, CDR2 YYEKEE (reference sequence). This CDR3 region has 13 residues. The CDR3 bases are TGTGCCAGCAGCTCGAACAGGAACACTGAAGCTTTCTTT. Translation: CASSSNRNTEAFF.

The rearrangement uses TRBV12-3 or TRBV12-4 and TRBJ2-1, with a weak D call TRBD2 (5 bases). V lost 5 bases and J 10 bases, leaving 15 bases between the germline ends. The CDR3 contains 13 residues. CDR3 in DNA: TGTGCCAGCAGTCCCCTGATATGGAGGGAGCAGTTCTTC. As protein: CASSPLIWREQFF.

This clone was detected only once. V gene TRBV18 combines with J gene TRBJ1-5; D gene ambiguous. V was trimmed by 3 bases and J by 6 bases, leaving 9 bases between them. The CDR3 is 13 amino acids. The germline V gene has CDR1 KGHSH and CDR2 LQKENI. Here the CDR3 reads CASSPGVSQPQHF. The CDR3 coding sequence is TGTGCCAGCTCACCCGGGGTAAGTCAGCCCCAGCATTTT.

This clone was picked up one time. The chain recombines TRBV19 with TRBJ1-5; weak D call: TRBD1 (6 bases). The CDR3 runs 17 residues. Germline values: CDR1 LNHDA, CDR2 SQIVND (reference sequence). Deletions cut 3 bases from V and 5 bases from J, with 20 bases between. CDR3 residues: CASSMRGGLSGDQPQHF. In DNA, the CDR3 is TGTGCCAGTAGTATGAGGGGGGGCCTTTCTGGGGATCAGCCCCAGCATTTT.

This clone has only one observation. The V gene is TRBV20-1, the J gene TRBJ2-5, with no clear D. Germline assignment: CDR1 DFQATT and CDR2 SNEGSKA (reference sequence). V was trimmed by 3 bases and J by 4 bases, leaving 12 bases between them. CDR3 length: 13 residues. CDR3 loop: CSASRNAAETQYF. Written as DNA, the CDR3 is TGCAGTGCTAGTAGGAACGCAGCAGAGACCCAGTACTTC.

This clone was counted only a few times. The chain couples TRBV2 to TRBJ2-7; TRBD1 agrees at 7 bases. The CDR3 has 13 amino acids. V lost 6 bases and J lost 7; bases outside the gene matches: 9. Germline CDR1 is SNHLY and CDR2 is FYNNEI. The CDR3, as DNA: TGTGCCAGCAGGGCCGATTCACAGGGGGAGCAGTACGTC. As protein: CASRADSQGEQYV.

The CDR3 coding sequence is TGTGCCAGTAGGAAAGGACAGGCGAGCAATCAGCCCCAGCATTTT. Amino acid sequence: CASRKGQASNQPQHF. This chain uses TRBV19 with TRBJ1-5, with 7 bases aligning to TRBD1. The germline V gene has CDR1 LNHDA and CDR2 SQIVND (reference sequence). The CDR3 spans 15 residues. With V trimmed by 6 bases and J by 1 base, 6 bases remained unmatched.

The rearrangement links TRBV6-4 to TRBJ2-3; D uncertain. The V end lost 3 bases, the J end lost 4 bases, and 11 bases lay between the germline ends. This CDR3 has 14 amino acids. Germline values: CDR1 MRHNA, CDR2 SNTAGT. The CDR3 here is CASSESGRSDTQYF. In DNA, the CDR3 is TGTGCCAGCAGTGAGAGTGGAAGATCAGATACGCAGTATTTT.

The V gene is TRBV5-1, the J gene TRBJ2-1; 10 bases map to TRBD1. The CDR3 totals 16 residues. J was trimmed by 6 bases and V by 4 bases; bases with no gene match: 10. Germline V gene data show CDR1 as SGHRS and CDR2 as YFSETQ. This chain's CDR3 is CASSLSGTGVGNEQFF. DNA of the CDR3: TGCGCCAGCAGCCTCTCCGGGACAGGGGTGGGCAATGAGCAGTTCTTC.

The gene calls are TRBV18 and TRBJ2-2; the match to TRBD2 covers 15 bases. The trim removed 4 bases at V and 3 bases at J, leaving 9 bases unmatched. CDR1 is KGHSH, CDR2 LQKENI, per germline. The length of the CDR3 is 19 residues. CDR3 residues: CASSLFGTSGRRDTGELFF. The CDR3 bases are TGTGCCAGCTCACTTTTTGGGACTAGCGGGAGGCGCGACACCGGGGAGCTGTTTTTT.

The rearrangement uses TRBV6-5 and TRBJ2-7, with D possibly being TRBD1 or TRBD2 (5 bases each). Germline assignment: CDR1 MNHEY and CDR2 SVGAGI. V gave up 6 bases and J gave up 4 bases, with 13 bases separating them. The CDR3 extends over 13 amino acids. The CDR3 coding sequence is TGTGCCAGCAGGCCTAGTGGGGGATACGAGCAGTACGTC. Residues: CASRPSGGYEQYV.

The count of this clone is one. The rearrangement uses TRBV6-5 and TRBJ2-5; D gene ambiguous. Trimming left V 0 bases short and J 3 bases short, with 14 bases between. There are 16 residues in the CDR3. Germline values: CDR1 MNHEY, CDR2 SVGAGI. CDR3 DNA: TGTGCCAGCAGTTACTCGATGTCCCTAGTTGAAGAGACCCAGTACTTC. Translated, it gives CASSYSMSLVEETQYF.

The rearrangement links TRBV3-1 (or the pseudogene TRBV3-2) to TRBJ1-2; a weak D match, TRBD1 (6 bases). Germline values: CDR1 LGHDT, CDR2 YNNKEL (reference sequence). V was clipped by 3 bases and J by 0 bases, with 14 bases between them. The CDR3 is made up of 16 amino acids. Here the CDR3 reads CASSQPTGKSNYGYTF. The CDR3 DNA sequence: TGTGCCAGCAGCCAGCCAACAGGGAAGTCTAACTATGGCTACACCTTC.

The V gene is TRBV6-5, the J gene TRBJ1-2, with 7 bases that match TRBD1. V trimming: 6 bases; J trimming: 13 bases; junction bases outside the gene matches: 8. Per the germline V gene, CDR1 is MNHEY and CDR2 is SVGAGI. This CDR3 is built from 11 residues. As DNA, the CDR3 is TGTGCCAGCAGGGGAGGGGGCGATCCCACCTTC. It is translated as CASRGGGDPTF.

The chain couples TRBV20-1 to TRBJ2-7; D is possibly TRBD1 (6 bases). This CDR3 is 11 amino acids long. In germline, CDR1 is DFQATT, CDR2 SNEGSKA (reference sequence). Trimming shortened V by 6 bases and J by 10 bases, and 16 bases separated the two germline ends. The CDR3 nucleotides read TGCAGTGCGATACAGGGTATGCGACAGTACGTC. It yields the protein CSAIQGMRQYV.

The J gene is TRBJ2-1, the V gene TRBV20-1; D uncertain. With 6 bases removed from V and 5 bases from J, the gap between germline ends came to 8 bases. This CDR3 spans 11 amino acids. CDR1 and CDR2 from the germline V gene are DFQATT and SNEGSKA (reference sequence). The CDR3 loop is CSANRDNEQFF. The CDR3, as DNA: TGCAGTGCCAACCGTGACAATGAGCAGTTCTTC.

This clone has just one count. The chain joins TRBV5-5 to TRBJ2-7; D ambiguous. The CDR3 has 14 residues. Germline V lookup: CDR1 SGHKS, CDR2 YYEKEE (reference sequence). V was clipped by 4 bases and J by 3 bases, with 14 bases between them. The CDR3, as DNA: TGTGCCAGCAGCCCCGTCATCCTAGACTACGAGCAGTACGTC. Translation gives CASSPVILDYEQYV.

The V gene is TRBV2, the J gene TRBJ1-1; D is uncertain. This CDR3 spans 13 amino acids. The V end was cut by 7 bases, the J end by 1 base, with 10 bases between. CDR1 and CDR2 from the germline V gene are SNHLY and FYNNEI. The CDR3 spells CASTRRQNTEAFF. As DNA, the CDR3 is TGTGCCAGCACCCGACGACAGAACACTGAAGCTTTCTTT.

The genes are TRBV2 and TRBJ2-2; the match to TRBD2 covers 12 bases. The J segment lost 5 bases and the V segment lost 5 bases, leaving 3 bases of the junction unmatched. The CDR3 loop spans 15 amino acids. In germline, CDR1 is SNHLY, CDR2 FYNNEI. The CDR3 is CASSRLAGETGELFF. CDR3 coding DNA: TGTGCCAGCAGTCGACTAGCGGGAGAGACCGGGGAGCTGTTTTTT.

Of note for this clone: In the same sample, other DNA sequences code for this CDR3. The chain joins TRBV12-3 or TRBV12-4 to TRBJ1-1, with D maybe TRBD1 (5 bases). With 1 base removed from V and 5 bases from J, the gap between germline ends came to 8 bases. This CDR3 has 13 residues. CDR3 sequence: CASSLGGGTEAFF. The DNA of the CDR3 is TGTGCCAGCAGTTTAGGTGGGGGGACTGAAGCTTTCTTT.

Written as DNA, the CDR3 is TGTGCCAGCCAGGAGGAGGGGAACCAGCCCCAGCATTTT. This encodes CASQEEGNQPQHF. This chain connects TRBV12-3 or TRBV12-4 to TRBJ1-5; TRBD1 might be the D (5 bases). The CDR3 loop spans 13 amino acids. Trimming stripped 8 bases from V and 7 bases from J, with 15 bases between.